Shown below are 4 T cell receptor beta chains from a single sample sequenced in a study of control samples from healthy donors and cancer patients. This table comes from immunoSEQ multiplex PCR, and its TCRdb copy is limited to in-frame clones, with some not included. The sample comprises roughly 74,000 clones, about 94% of which are singletons, and approximately 4.8% rests with the top ten. Source material: blood. The source of these receptors is a woman between 18 and 29 years old in good health.

The chain recombines TRBV9 with TRBJ2-5; possible D gene TRBD1, 6 bases. Germline CDR1 and CDR2: SGDLS and YYNGEE. The CDR3 extends over 14 amino acids. The V end lost 3 bases, the J end lost 1 base, and 10 bases lay between the germline ends. CDR3 coding DNA: TGTGCCAGCAGCGCCACAGGGCTCCAAGAGACCCAGTACTTC. Translated, it gives CASSATGLQETQYF.

The chain uses TRBV7-3 and TRBJ1-2; D is possibly TRBD1 (5 bases). V was pared by 5 bases and J by 0 bases, with 22 bases between. The germline gives CDR1 SGHTA, CDR2 FQGTGA. CDR3 length equals 18 residues. This CDR3 is CASSPHPGEPTSNYGYTF. In nucleotides, the CDR3 is TGTGCCAGCAGCCCACACCCGGGGGAGCCGACATCTAACTATGGCTACACCTTC.

The sample holds one count of this clone. The chain combines TRBV5-1 with TRBJ2-1; 10 bases agree with TRBD2. The V gene end was trimmed by 3 bases and the J gene end by 3 bases; junction bases not matched to a gene: 3. CDR3 size: 15 residues. Germline V gene sequence: CDR1 SGHRS, CDR2 YFSETQ. CDR3 bases: TGCGCCAGCAGCTACCTAGCGGGAGACTACAATGAGCAGTTCTTC. Translating gives CASSYLAGDYNEQFF.

The chain recombines TRBV4-3 with TRBJ1-1; perhaps TRBD1 as D (6 bases). V was cut by 1 base and J by 0 bases, with 12 bases left in between. Germline CDR1 reads LGHNA; CDR2 reads YSLEER. The CDR3 sequence is 16 residues long. In DNA form, the CDR3 reads TGCGCCAGCAGCCAAGGATCAGGGGCTTTGAACACTGAAGCTTTCTTT. Its protein product is CASSQGSGALNTEAFF.